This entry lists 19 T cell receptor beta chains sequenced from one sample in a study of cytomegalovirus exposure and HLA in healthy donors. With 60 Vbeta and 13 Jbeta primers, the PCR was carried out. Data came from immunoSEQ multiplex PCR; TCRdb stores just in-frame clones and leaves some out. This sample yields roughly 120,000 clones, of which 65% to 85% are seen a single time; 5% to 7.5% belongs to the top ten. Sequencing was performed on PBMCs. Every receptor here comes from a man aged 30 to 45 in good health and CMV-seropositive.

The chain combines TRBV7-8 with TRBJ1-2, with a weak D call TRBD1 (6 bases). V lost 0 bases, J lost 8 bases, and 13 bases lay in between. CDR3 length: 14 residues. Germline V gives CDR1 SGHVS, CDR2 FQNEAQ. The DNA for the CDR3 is TGTGCCAGCAGCTTAGCGCCAGGGGAGGGAGGCTACACCTTC. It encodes CASSLAPGEGGYTF. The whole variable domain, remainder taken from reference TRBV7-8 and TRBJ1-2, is GAGVSQSPRYKVAKRGQDVALRCDPISGHVSLFWYQQALGQGPEFLTYFQNEAQLDKSGLPSDRFFAERPEGSVSTLKIQRTQQEDSAVYLCASSLAPGEGGYTFGSGTRLTVV.

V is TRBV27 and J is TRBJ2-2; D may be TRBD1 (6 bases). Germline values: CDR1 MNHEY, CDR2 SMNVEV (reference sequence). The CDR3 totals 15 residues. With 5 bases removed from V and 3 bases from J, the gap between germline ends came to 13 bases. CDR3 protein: CASSRRDTYTGELFF. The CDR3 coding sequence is TGTGCCAGCAGTCGCCGGGACACTTACACCGGGGAGCTGTTTTTT.

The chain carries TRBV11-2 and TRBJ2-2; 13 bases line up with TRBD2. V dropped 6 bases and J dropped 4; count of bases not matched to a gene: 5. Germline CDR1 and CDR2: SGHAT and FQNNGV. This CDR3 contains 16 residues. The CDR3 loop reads CASRPLAGGLTGELFF. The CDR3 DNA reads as TGTGCCAGCAGGCCACTAGCGGGGGGGCTCACCGGGGAGCTGTTTTTT.

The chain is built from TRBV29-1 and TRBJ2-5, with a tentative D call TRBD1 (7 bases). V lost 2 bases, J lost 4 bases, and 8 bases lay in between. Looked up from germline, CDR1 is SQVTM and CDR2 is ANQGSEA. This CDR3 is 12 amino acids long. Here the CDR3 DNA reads TGCAGCGTTGAACAGGGGGGAGAGACCCAGTACTTC. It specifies CSVEQGGETQYF.

The CDR3 is CASSIGTSGARGDTQYF. Written as DNA, the CDR3 is TGTGCCAGTAGTATCGGGACTAGCGGGGCCCGCGGAGATACGCAGTATTTT. The chain carries TRBV19 and TRBJ2-3; TRBD2 agrees at 13 bases. From germline, CDR1 is LNHDA and CDR2 SQIVND (reference sequence). The trim removed 3 bases at V and 5 bases at J, leaving 8 bases unmatched. The CDR3 sequence is 17 residues long.

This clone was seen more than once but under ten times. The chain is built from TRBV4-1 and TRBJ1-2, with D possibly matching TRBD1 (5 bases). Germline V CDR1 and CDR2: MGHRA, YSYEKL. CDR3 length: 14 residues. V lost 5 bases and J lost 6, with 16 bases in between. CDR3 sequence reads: CASSSPLGGDGYTF. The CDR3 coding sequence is TGCGCCAGCAGCTCACCCCTCGGGGGTGATGGCTACACCTTC.

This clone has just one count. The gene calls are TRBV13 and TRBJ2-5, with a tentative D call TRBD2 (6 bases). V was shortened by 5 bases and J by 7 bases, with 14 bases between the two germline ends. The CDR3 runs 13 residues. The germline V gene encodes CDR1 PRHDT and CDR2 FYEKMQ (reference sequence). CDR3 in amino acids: CASSTGTRGTQYF. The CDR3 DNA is TGTGCCAGCAGCACCGGGACTCGAGGGACCCAGTACTTC.

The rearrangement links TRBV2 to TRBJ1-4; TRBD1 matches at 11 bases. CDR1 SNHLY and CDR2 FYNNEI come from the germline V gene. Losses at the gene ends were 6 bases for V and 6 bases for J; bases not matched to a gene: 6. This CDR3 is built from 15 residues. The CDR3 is CASRETGQGDEKLFF. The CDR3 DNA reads TGTGCCAGCAGGGAAACGGGACAGGGGGATGAAAAACTGTTTTTT.

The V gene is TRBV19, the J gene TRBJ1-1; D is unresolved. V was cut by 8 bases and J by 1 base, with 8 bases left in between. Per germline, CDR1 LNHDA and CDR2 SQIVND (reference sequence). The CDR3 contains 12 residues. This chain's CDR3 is CASSNRNTEAFF. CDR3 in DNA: TGTGCCAGTTCAAACAGGAACACTGAAGCTTTCTTT.

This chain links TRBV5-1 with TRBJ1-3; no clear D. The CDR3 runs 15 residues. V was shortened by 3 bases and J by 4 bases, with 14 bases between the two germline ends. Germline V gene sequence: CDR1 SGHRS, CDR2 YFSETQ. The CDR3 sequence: CASSWSNIRGNTIYF. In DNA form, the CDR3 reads TGCGCCAGCAGCTGGAGTAACATAAGAGGAAACACCATATATTTT. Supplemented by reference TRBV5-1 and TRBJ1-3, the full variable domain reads KAGVTQTPRYLIKTRGQQVTLSCSPISGHRSVSWYQQTPGQGLQFLFEYFSETQRNKGNFPGRFSGRQFSNSRSEMNVSTLELGDSALYLCASSWSNIRGNTIYFGEGSWLTVV.

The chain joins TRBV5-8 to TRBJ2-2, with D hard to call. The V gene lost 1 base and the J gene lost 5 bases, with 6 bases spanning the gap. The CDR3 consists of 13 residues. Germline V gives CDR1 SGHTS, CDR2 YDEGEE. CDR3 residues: CASSLFSTGELFF. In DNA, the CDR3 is TGTGCCAGCAGCTTGTTTTCAACCGGGGAGCTGTTTTTT.

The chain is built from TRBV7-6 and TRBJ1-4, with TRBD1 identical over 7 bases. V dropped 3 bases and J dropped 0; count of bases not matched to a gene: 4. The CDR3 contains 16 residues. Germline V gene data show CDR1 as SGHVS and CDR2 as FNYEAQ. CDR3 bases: TGTGCCAGCAGCTTGGGGACAGAAGCAACTAATGAAAAACTGTTTTTT. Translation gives CASSLGTEATNEKLFF.

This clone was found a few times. The CDR3 loop is CASSPRGGDPTDTQYF. The DNA of the CDR3 is TGTGCCAGCAGCCCGCGGGGCGGGGACCCCACAGATACGCAGTATTTT. The chain is built from TRBV4-2 and TRBJ2-3; D may be TRBD2 (6 bases). The CDR3 contains 16 residues. Germline V CDR1 and CDR2: LGHNA, YNFKEQ. Deletions cut 4 bases from V and 2 bases from J, with 16 bases between.

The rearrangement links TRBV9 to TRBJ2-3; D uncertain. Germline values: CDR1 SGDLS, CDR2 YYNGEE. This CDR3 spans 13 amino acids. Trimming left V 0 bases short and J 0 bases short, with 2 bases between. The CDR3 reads CASSVASTDTQYF. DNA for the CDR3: TGTGCCAGCAGCGTAGCTAGCACAGATACGCAGTATTTT.

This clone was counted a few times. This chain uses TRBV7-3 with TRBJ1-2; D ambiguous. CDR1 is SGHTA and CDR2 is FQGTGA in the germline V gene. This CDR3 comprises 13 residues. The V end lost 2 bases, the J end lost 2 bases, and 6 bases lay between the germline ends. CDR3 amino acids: CASSLGGNYGYTF. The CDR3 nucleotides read TGTGCCAGCAGCTTAGGCGGGAACTATGGCTACACCTTC.

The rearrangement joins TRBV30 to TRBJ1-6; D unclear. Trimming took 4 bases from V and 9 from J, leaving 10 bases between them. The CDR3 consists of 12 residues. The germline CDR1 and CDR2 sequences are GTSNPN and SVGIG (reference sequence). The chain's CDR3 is CAWTLAGSPLHF. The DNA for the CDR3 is TGTGCCTGGACCCTCGCCGGTTCACCCCTCCACTTT.

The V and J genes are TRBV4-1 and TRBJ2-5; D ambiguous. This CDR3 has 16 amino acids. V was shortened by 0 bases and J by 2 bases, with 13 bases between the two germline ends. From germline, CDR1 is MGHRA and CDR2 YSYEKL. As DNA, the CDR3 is TGCGCCAGCAGCCAAGATGCCGGTAACGTACAAGAGACCCAGTACTTC. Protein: CASSQDAGNVQETQYF.

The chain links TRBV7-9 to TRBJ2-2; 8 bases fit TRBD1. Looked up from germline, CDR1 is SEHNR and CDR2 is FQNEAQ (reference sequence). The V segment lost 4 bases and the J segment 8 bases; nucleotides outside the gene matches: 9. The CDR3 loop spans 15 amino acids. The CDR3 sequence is CASSWRQGADGELFF. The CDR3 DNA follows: TGTGCCAGCAGCTGGCGTCAGGGGGCTGATGGGGAGCTGTTTTTT.

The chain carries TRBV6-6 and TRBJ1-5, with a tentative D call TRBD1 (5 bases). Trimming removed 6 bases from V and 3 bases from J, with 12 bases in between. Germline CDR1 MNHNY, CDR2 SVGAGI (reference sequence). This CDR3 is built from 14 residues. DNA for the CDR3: TGTGCCAGCAGCTCAAGACAGATCAATCAGCCCCAGCATTTT. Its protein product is CASSSRQINQPQHF.